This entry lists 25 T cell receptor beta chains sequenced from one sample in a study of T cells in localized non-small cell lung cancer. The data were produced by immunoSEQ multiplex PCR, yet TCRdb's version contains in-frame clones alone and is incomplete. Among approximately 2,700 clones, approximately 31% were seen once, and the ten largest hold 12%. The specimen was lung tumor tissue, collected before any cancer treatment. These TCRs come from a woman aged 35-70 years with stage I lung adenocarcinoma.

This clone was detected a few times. CDR3 residues: CASTSSGTYTGYTF. The DNA of the CDR3 is TGTGCCAGCACCTCGTCGGGGACATATACTGGCTACACCTTC. V usage is TRBV6-8 and J usage is TRBJ1-2; D is possibly TRBD1 (6 bases). V was shortened by 7 bases and J by 7 bases, with 19 bases between the two germline ends. CDR3 size: 14 residues. In germline, CDR1 is MNHGY, CDR2 SAAAGT.

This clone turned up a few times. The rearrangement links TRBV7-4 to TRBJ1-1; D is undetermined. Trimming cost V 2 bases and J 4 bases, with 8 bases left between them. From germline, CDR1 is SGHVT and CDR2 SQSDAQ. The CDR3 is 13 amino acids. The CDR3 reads CASSLKGGTEAFF. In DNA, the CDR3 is TGTGCCAGCAGCTTAAAGGGTGGCACTGAAGCTTTCTTT.

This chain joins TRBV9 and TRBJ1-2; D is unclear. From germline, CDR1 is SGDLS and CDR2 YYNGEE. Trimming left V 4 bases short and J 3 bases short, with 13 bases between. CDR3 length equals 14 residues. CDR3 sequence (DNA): TGTGCCAGCAGCCCCGACTCGGGATACTATGGCTACACCTTC. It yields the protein CASSPDSGYYGYTF.

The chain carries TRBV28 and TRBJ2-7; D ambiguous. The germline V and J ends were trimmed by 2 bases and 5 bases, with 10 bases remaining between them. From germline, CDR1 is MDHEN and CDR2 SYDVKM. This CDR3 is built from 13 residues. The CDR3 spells CASSLPLTDEQYF. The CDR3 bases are TGTGCCAGCAGTTTACCTTTGACCGACGAGCAGTACTTC.

The CDR3 here is CASTTTGRATNEKLFF. CDR3 in DNA: TGTGCCAGTACCACTACAGGGAGAGCAACTAATGAAAAACTGTTTTTT. The chain links TRBV19 to TRBJ1-4; D perhaps matches TRBD1 (6 bases). The CDR3 is 16 amino acids. Germline-derived CDR1 and CDR2 are LNHDA and SQIVND (reference sequence). V shed 7 bases and J shed 0 bases, with 15 bases lying between them.

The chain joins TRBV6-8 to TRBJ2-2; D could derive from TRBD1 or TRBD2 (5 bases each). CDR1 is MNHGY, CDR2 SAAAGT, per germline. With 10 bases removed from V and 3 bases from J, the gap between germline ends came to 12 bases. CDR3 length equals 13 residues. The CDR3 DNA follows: TGTGCCATCGGGACCGCTGACACCGGGGAGCTGTTTTTT. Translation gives CAIGTADTGELFF.

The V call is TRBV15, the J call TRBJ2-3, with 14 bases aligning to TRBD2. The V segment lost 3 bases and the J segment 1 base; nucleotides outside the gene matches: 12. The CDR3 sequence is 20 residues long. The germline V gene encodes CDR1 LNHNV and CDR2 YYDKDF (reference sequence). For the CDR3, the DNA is TGTGCCACCAGCAGGCCCTTGACTAGCGGGAGGGCCTTGGGCACAGATACGCAGTATTTT. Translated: CATSRPLTSGRALGTDTQYF.

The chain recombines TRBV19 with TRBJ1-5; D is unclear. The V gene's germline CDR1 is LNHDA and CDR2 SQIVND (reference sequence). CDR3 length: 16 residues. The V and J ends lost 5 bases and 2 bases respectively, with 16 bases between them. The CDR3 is CASSLPIPLGNQPQHF. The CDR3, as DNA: TGTGCCAGTAGTCTTCCGATCCCTCTGGGCAATCAGCCCCAGCATTTT.

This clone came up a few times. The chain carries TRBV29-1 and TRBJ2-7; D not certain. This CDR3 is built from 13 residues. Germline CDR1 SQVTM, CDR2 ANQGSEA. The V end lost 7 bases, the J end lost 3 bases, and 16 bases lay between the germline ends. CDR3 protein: CSARTDFHYEQYF. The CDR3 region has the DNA TGCAGCGCCCGGACCGATTTTCACTACGAGCAGTACTTC.

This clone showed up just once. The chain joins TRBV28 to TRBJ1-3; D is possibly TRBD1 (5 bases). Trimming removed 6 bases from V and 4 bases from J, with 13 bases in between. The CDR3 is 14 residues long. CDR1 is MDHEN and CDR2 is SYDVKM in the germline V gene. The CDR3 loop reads CASSRGLIGNTIYF. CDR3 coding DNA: TGTGCCAGCAGCCGGGGACTCATCGGAAACACCATATATTTT.

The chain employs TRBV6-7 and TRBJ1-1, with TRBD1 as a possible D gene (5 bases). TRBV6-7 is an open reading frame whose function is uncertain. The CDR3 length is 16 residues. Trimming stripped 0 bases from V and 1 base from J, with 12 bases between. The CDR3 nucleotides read TGTGCCAGCAGTTACTCGGGGGTCCGAAGGAACACTGAAGCTTTCTTT. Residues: CASSYSGVRRNTEAFF.

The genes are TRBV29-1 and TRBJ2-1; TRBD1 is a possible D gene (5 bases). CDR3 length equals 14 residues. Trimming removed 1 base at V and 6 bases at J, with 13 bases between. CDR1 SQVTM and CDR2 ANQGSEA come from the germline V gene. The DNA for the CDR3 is TGCAGCGTTGAAGGTGGCAGGGAAGGCAATGAGCAGTTCTTC. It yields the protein CSVEGGREGNEQFF.

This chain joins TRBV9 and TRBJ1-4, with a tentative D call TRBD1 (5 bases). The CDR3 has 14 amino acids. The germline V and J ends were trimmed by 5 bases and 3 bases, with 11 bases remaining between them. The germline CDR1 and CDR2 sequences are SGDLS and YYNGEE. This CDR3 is CASSPQGPNEKLFF. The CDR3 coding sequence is TGTGCCAGCAGTCCCCAGGGACCTAATGAAAAACTGTTTTTT.

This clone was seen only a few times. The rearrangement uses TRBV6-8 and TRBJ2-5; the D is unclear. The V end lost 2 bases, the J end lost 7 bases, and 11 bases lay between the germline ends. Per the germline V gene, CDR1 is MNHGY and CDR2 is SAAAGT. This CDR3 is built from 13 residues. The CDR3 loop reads CASSYDQVATQYF. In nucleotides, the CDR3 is TGTGCCAGCAGTTACGACCAGGTGGCGACCCAGTACTTC.

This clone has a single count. CDR3 sequence reads: CASSLEGLVDYGYTF. The CDR3 DNA is TGCGCCAGCAGCTTGGAGGGCCTGGTGGACTATGGCTACACCTTC. The chain employs TRBV5-1 and TRBJ1-2; D not certain. Germline loops: CDR1 SGHRS, CDR2 YFSETQ. V dropped 0 bases and J dropped 3 bases, with 12 bases sitting between them. CDR3 size: 15 residues.

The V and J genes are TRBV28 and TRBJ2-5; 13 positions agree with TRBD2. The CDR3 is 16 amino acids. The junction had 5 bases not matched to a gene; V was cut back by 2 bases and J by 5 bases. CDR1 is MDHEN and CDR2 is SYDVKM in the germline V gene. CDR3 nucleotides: TGTGCCAGCAGTTTACGCGGACTAGCGGGAGCTGAGACCCAGTACTTC. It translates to CASSLRGLAGAETQYF.

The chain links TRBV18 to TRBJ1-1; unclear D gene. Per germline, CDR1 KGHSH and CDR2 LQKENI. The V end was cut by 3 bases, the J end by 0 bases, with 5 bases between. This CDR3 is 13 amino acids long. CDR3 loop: CASSPSVNTEAFF. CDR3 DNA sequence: TGTGCCAGCTCACCCTCTGTGAACACTGAAGCTTTCTTT.

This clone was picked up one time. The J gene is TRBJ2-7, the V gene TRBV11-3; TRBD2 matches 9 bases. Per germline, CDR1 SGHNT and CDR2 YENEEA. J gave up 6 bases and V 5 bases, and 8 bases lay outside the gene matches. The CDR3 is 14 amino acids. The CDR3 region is CASSLSGSQVEQYF. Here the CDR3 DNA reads TGTGCCAGCAGCCTTAGCGGGAGTCAGGTCGAGCAGTACTTC.

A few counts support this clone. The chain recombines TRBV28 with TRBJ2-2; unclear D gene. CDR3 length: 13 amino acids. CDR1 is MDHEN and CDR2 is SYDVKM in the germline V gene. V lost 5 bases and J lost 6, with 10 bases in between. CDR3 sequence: CASSPQISGELFF. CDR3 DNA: TGTGCCAGCAGTCCCCAGATCTCCGGGGAGCTGTTTTTT.

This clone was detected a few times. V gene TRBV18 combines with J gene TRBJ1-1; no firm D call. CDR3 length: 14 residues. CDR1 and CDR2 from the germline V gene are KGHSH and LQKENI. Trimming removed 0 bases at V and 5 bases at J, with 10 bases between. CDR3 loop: CASSPPSEGTEAFF. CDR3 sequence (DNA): TGTGCCAGCTCACCACCGAGTGAGGGAACTGAAGCTTTCTTT.

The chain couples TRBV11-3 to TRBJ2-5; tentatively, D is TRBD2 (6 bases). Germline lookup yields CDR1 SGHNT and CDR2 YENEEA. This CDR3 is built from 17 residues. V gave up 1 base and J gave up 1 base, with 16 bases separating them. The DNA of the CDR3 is TGTGCCAGCAGCTTAGGAGGAGGGGCTGGGGCCCAAGAGACCCAGTACTTC. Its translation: CASSLGGGAGAQETQYF.

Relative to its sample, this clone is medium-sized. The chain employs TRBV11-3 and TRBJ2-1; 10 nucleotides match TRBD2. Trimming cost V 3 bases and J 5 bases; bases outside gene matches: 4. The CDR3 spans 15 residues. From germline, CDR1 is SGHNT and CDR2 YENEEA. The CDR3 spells CASSFGGTSDNEQFF. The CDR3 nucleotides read TGTGCCAGCAGCTTCGGTGGGACTAGCGACAATGAGCAGTTCTTC.

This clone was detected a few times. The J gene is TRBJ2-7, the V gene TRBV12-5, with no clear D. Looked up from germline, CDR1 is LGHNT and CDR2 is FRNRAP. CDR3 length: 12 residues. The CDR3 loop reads CASLGVGYEQYF. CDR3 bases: TGTGCCAGCCTCGGAGTTGGCTACGAGCAGTACTTC.

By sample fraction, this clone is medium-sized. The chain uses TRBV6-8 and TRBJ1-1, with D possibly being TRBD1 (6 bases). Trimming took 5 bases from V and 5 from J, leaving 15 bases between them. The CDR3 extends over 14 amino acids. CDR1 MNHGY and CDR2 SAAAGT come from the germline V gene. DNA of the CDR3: TGTGCCAGCAGTCGTCCCGGGACAAGAACTGAAGCTTTCTTT. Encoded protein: CASSRPGTRTEAFF.

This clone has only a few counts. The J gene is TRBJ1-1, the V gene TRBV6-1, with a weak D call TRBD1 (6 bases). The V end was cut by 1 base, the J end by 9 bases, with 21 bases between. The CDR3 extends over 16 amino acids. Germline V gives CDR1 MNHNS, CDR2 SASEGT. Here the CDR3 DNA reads TGTGCCAGCAGTGAAGGTCTAGGGGGGCTACGGCAAAAAGCTTTCTTT. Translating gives CASSEGLGGLRQKAFF.